This passage covers 23 T cell receptor beta chains from one sample sequenced in a study of T cells in Graves' hyperthyroidism and ophthalmopathy. The CDR3 regions of TCR beta were amplified from RNA transcripts. RT-PCR in the first round (using the HTBI primer set) targeted the TCR CDR3. Via MiXCR, TCRdb re-called the multiplex PCR reads, giving one row per CDR3 protein. The repertoire has hundreds of thousands of distinct CDR3 sequences, 20% of them found once; the top ten carry about 50%. Sequenced sample: blood. The origin of the receptors is a man between 40 and 49 years old with Graves' ophthalmopathy.

The CDR3 spells CASSLPLGGGTDTQYF. Written as DNA, the CDR3 is TGTGCCAGCAGCTTACCGCTGGGGGGAGGCACAGATACGCAGTATTTT. This chain uses TRBV7-9 with TRBJ2-3; perhaps TRBD2 as D (6 bases). V was shortened by 2 bases and J by 1 base, with 13 bases between the two germline ends. Germline assignment: CDR1 SEHNR and CDR2 FQNEAQ (reference sequence). The CDR3 is 16 residues long.

This clonotype has at least ten counts. In nucleotides, the CDR3 is TGTGCCAGCAGCCTACGGTCAAACGAGCAGTACTTC. Protein: CASSLRSNEQYF. V is TRBV7-9 and J is TRBJ2-7; D not resolved. The V end was cut by 5 bases, the J end by 5 bases, with 10 bases between. The germline gives CDR1 SEHNR, CDR2 FQNEAQ (reference sequence). The CDR3 extends over 12 amino acids.

This clonotype was observed at least ten times. The chain combines TRBV11-2 with TRBJ1-1, with TRBD1 identical over 7 bases. From germline, CDR1 is SGHAT and CDR2 FQNNGV. Trimming removed 5 bases from V and 6 bases from J; junction bases left unmatched: 6. The length of the CDR3 is 13 residues. The CDR3 reads CASSPSTGPEAFF. The CDR3 bases are TGTGCCAGCAGCCCCTCGACAGGGCCTGAAGCTTTCTTT.

V and J are TRBV6-5 and TRBJ2-2; 16 positions agree with TRBD2. This CDR3 has 20 residues. Germline assignment: CDR1 MNHEY and CDR2 SVGAGI. V was clipped by 2 bases and J by 4 bases; unmatched bases: 10. In DNA, the CDR3 is TGTGCCAGCAGTTACCTCCTGGGACTAGCGGGGGGGACAGGCACCGGGGAGCTGTTTTTT. Translated: CASSYLLGLAGGTGTGELFF.

This clonotype was detected only a few times. This chain joins TRBV29-1 and TRBJ1-1, with D possibly matching TRBD1 (5 bases). V was clipped by 6 bases and J by 5 bases, with 16 bases between them. CDR3 size: 13 residues. The germline V gene encodes CDR1 SQVTM and CDR2 ANQGSEA. The CDR3: CSVMIGSGTEAFF. Written as DNA, the CDR3 is TGCAGCGTGATGATAGGTTCAGGGACTGAAGCTTTCTTT.

This clonotype was picked up many times. The V call is TRBV28, the J call TRBJ1-6; D is possibly TRBD1 (6 bases). Trimming left V 5 bases short and J 7 bases short, with 15 bases between. The CDR3 extends over 15 amino acids. Germline V gene lookup returns CDR1 MDHEN and CDR2 SYDVKM. CDR3 sequence reads: CASSPGQTGNSPLHF. DNA for the CDR3: TGTGCCAGCAGTCCGGGACAAACAGGCAATTCACCCCTCCACTTT.

The V and J genes are TRBV10-3 and TRBJ1-5; D possibly corresponds to TRBD1 (5 bases). Between the trimmed V and J ends, which lost 6 bases and 6 bases, there was a span of 12 bases. Germline CDR1 and CDR2: ENHRY and SYGVKD. This CDR3 is 13 amino acids long. The CDR3 loop reads CAIRSGSLQPQHF. CDR3 sequence (DNA): TGTGCCATCAGGTCAGGGTCCCTTCAGCCCCAGCATTTT.

This clonotype appeared many times. The chain combines TRBV20-1 with TRBJ2-1, with 12 bases fitting TRBD2. Germline lookup yields CDR1 DFQATT and CDR2 SNEGSKA (reference sequence). The junction had 5 bases not matched to a gene; V was cut back by 1 base and J by 7 bases. The CDR3 spans 15 residues. CDR3 sequence (DNA): TGCAGTGCTAGAGCTAGCGGGAGGGCCACGAATGAGCAGTTCTTC. Its translation is CSARASGRATNEQFF.

This clonotype was seen only a few times. CDR3 region: CASSVRDRGRSGANVLTF. The CDR3 DNA follows: TGTGCCAGCAGTGTTCGGGACAGGGGACGATCTGGGGCCAACGTCCTGACTTTC. V usage is TRBV6-1 and J usage is TRBJ2-6; TRBD1 matches at 10 bases. The V and J ends lost 4 bases and 1 base, in that order; junction bases with no gene match: 7. CDR1 is MNHNS, CDR2 SASEGT, per germline. This CDR3 comprises 18 residues.

V gene TRBV20-1 combines with J gene TRBJ2-5; D ambiguous. V lost 3 bases, J lost 2 bases, and 13 bases lay in between. This CDR3 is 14 amino acids long. From germline, CDR1 is DFQATT and CDR2 SNEGSKA (reference sequence). CDR3 in amino acids: CSASLGQEQETQYF. The CDR3 region has the DNA TGCAGTGCTAGTCTAGGGCAGGAGCAAGAGACCCAGTACTTC.

The chain has TRBV28 and TRBJ1-2; 8 bases map to TRBD1. The V gene end was trimmed by 6 bases and the J gene end by 4 bases; junction bases not matched to a gene: 10. CDR1 MDHEN and CDR2 SYDVKM come from the germline V gene. This CDR3 contains 15 residues. CDR3 residues: CASRRGQGSSYGYTF. CDR3 nucleotides: TGTGCCAGCAGGCGCGGACAGGGCTCCTCCTATGGCTACACCTTC.

V gene TRBV2 combines with J gene TRBJ2-5; 9 bases are a match to TRBD2. Germline V lookup: CDR1 SNHLY, CDR2 FYNNEI. V was pared by 5 bases and J by 7 bases, with 11 bases of the junction left unmatched. This CDR3 is 15 amino acids long. CDR3 region: CASSKSGTSRGTQYF. CDR3 coding DNA: TGTGCCAGCAGTAAATCCGGGACTAGCAGAGGGACCCAGTACTTC.

The table lists this clonotype with a few counts. This chain links TRBV5-1 with TRBJ2-1; 8 bases are shared with TRBD1. The J segment lost 3 bases and the V segment lost 4 bases, leaving 6 bases of the junction unmatched. This CDR3 region has 15 residues. Germline CDR1 and CDR2: SGHRS and YFSETQ. CDR3 sequence (DNA): TGCGCCAGCAGCCGGGCTACAGGGGGCTACAATGAGCAGTTCTTC. This codes for CASSRATGGYNEQFF.

To note about this clonotype: Just one base apart from a much larger clone, this may be a read error. This chain joins TRBV12-3 or TRBV12-4 and TRBJ1-6, with unresolved D. The CDR3 is made up of 14 amino acids. CDR3 residues: CAISFGLNNSPLHF. CDR3 DNA sequence: TGTGCCATCAGTTTTGGGCTAAATAATTCACCCCTCCACTTT.

A few counts support this clonotype. V and J are TRBV3-1 and TRBJ1-2; a weak D match, TRBD1 (5 bases). The CDR3 loop spans 19 amino acids. V was trimmed by 0 bases and J by 0 bases, leaving 20 bases between them. The germline gives CDR1 LGHDT, CDR2 YNNKEL (reference sequence). The chain's CDR3 is CASSQDVPGLDSANYGYTF. The CDR3 region has the DNA TGTGCCAGCAGCCAAGATGTCCCGGGACTCGACTCAGCTAACTATGGCTACACCTTC. The full variable domain, its missing parts supplied by reference TRBV3-1 and TRBJ1-2, is DTAVSQTPKYLVTQMGNDKSIKCEQNLGHDTMYWYKQDSKKFLKIMFSYNNKELIINETVPNRFSPKSPDKAHLNLHINSLELGDSAVYFCASSQDVPGLDSANYGYTFGSGTRLTVV.

Only a few counts were recorded for this clonotype. The J gene is TRBJ1-6, the V gene TRBV4-1; the D gene is possibly TRBD1 (5 bases). Trimming left V 0 bases short and J 10 bases short, with 16 bases between. This CDR3 has 16 amino acids. Germline CDR1 and CDR2: MGHRA and YSYEKL. CDR3 amino acids: CASSQDLAGLGSPLHF. Here the CDR3 DNA reads TGCGCCAGCAGCCAAGATCTGGCAGGGTTGGGGTCACCCCTCCACTTT.

This clonotype has at least ten counts. V usage is TRBV5-1 and J usage is TRBJ2-1; 7 bases agree with TRBD1. Per the germline V gene, CDR1 is SGHRS and CDR2 is YFSETQ. V gave up 4 bases and J gave up 7 bases; unmatched junction bases: 2. The CDR3 is 12 amino acids. Written as DNA, the CDR3 is TGCGCCAGCAGCGAACAGGGGAATGAGCAGTTCTTC. This sequence encodes CASSEQGNEQFF.

This clonotype was recorded many times. This chain joins TRBV28 and TRBJ2-5; D possibly corresponds to TRBD2 (6 bases). Trimming left V 4 bases short and J 1 base short, with 19 bases between. Germline CDR1 reads MDHEN; CDR2 reads SYDVKM. The CDR3 sequence is 17 residues long. The CDR3 is CASSSRLEPPAQETQYF. CDR3 DNA sequence: TGTGCCAGCAGTTCTAGACTAGAACCACCCGCCCAAGAGACCCAGTACTTC.

This rearrangement joins TRBV6-2 or TRBV6-3 to TRBJ2-1, with 8 bases matching TRBD2. Germline-derived CDR1 and CDR2 are MNHEY and SVGEGT. Losses at the gene ends were 4 bases for V and 1 base for J; bases not matched to a gene: 3. This CDR3 contains 15 residues. The CDR3 sequence: CASSWRLASYNEQFF. Here the CDR3 DNA reads TGTGCCAGCAGTTGGAGACTAGCGTCCTACAATGAGCAGTTCTTC.

This chain uses TRBV7-8 with TRBJ1-1; D not resolved. The V gene lost 5 bases and the J gene lost 0 bases, with 16 bases spanning the gap. Germline lookup yields CDR1 SGHVS and CDR2 FQNEAQ. The CDR3 is 16 amino acids. The CDR3, as DNA: TGTGCCAGCAGCATTCAGAGCACCAGTTTGAACACTGAAGCTTTCTTT. Amino acid sequence: CASSIQSTSLNTEAFF.

Ten or more counts support this clonotype. The V and J genes are TRBV18 and TRBJ2-3; D unresolved. The CDR3 is 16 amino acids. Trimming took off 1 base at V and 0 bases at J, with 11 bases between the two ends. CDR1 and CDR2 (germline): KGHSH, LQKENI. The CDR3 coding sequence is TGTGCCAGCTCACCACTCCGAGAAGTGAGCACAGATACGCAGTATTTT. It codes for CASSPLREVSTDTQYF.

The chain employs TRBV20-1 and TRBJ2-1; 7 bases match TRBD1. The CDR3 length is 14 residues. The germline CDR1 and CDR2 sequences are DFQATT and SNEGSKA (reference sequence). The V segment lost 1 base and the J segment 2 bases; nucleotides outside the gene matches: 2. For the CDR3, the DNA is TGCAGTGCTAGAGGGGGACAGACCTACAATGAGCAGTTCTTC. Translated: CSARGGQTYNEQFF.

This clonotype appeared a few times. This chain connects TRBV9 to TRBJ2-1, with TRBD2 matching 9 bases. The germline V gene encodes CDR1 SGDLS and CDR2 YYNGEE. The CDR3 loop spans 18 amino acids. The J segment lost 0 bases and the V segment lost 0 bases, leaving 7 bases of the junction unmatched. The CDR3 DNA follows: TGTGCCAGCAGCGTAGATCTAGCGGGACTAACCTCCTACAATGAGCAGTTCTTC. It is translated as CASSVDLAGLTSYNEQFF.